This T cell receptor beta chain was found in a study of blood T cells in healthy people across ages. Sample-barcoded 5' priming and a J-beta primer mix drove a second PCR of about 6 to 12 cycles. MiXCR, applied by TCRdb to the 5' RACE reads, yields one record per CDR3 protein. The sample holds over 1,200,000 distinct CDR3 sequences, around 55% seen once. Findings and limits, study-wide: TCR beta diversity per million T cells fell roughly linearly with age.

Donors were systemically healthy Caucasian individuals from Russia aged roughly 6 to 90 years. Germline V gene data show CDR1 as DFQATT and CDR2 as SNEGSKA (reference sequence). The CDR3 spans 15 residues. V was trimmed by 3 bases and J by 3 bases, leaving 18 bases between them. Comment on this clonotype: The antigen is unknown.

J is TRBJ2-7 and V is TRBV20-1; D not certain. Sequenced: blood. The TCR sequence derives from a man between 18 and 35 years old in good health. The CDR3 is CSARSRSTEIYEQYF. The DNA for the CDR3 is TGCAGTGCTAGGTCGCGGAGTACTGAGATCTACGAGCAGTACTTC.